A single sample is the source of the 15 T cell receptor beta chains below, sequenced in a study of blood T cells in healthy people across ages. Next came a second PCR, run for roughly 7 to 12 cycles, which used a sample-barcoded 5' primer along with a J-beta primer mix. TCRdb re-derived calls from the 5' RACE reads in MiXCR, one entry per CDR3 protein. The data contain about 1.5 million distinct CDR3 sequences, 35% to 45% of them singletons. Specimen: blood. The receptors were sampled from a woman aged 18-30 years in good health.

This chain connects TRBV7-9 to TRBJ2-3; possible D gene TRBD1, 5 bases. The V gene's germline CDR1 is SEHNR and CDR2 FQNEAQ (reference sequence). There are 15 residues in the CDR3. V was clipped by 2 bases and J by 4 bases, with 13 bases between them. The CDR3 here is CASSLRGVGSDTQYF. CDR3 coding DNA: TGTGCCAGCAGCTTAAGGGGTGTCGGATCAGATACGCAGTATTTT. The full variable domain, its missing parts supplied by reference TRBV7-9 and TRBJ2-3, is DTGVSQNPRHKITKRGQNVTFRCDPISEHNRLYWYRQTLGQGPEFLTYFQNEAQLEKSRLLSDRFSAERPKGSFSTLEIQRTEQGDSAMYLCASSLRGVGSDTQYFGPGTRLTVL.

With regard to this clonotype: One junction end disagrees with the germline gene, perhaps due to a read error. The chain carries TRBV28 and TRBJ1-6, with TRBD1 matching 9 bases. The CDR3 is 15 amino acids. CDR1 is MDHEN, CDR2 SYDVKM, per germline. This CDR3 reads CASNGQGNYYSPLHF. The CDR3 bases are TGTGCCAGCAACGGACAGGGGAACTATTATTCACCCCTTCACTTT.

In this sample, this clonotype turned up a few times. The chain has TRBV21-1 and TRBJ1-2; the table's D gene call, TRBD1, was not cross checked with the DNA. TRBV21-1 is labeled a pseudogene. The CDR3 length is 19 residues. CDR3 sequence (DNA): TGTGCCAGCAGCCGCCCCGTCAAGGACAGGAATATAGGGAGCTATGGCTACACCTTC. Protein sequence: CASSRPVKDRNIGSYGYTF.

This clonotype came up once. V is TRBV6-5 and J is TRBJ2-1; D gene uncertain. The ends were cut back, 6 bases at V and 0 bases at J, with 12 bases in the middle. Germline assignment: CDR1 MNHEY and CDR2 SVGAGI. CDR3 length: 15 amino acids. The CDR3 DNA follows: TGTGCCAGCAGACCCTGGACCAGCTCCTACAATGAGCAGTTCTTC. Its translation: CASRPWTSSYNEQFF.

This chain joins TRBV20-1 and TRBJ2-5, with TRBD1 as a possible D gene (6 bases). V shed 3 bases and J shed 1 base, with 18 bases lying between them. Germline V gives CDR1 DFQATT, CDR2 SNEGSKA (reference sequence). The length of the CDR3 is 16 residues. The CDR3 protein is CSASPNTGKSQETQYF. The CDR3 DNA is TGCAGTGCTAGTCCCAATACAGGGAAGTCCCAAGAGACCCAGTACTTC.

This CDR3 is CASSRTSGSNEQYF. The CDR3 region has the DNA TGTGCCAGCAGCCGGACTAGCGGGAGTAATGAGCAGTACTTC. The rearrangement joins TRBV7-9 to TRBJ2-7, with 13 nucleotides matching TRBD2. The CDR3 length is 14 residues. Germline CDR1 is SEHNR and CDR2 is FQNEAQ (reference sequence). V trimming: 5 bases; J trimming: 7 bases; junction bases outside the gene matches: 5.

This clonotype appeared a few times. The rearrangement uses TRBV20-1 and TRBJ1-5, with TRBD1 as a possible D gene (5 bases). Trimming removed 0 bases from V and 1 base from J, with 16 bases in between. The CDR3 is 17 amino acids. Germline V CDR1 and CDR2: DFQATT, SNEGSKA (reference sequence). The CDR3 DNA follows: TGCAGTGCTAGAGACTACGGGGGTATATACAGCAATCAGCCCCAGCATTTT. Translated, it gives CSARDYGGIYSNQPQHF.

V is TRBV7-2 and J is TRBJ2-4, with D possibly called TRBD1 or TRBD2 (5 bases each). V was clipped by 0 bases and J by 0 bases, with 21 bases between them. Germline lookup yields CDR1 SGHTA and CDR2 FQGNSA. The CDR3 runs to 20 residues. The CDR3 region has the DNA TGTGCCAGCAGCTTAGCGCCGGTGGGGGTCTTTTCTCTAGCCAAAAACATTCAGTACTTC. Amino acid sequence: CASSLAPVGVFSLAKNIQYF.

The V call is TRBV10-3, the J call TRBJ2-7; TRBD1 matches 8 bases. CDR1 and CDR2 from the germline V gene are ENHRY and SYGVKD. V lost 10 bases and J lost 4; bases outside the gene matches: 6. The CDR3 extends over 12 amino acids. CDR3 sequence: CATYDRGYEQYF. CDR3 DNA: TGTGCCACCTACGACAGGGGTTACGAGCAGTACTTC.

The chain recombines TRBV20-1 with TRBJ2-1; D unclear. Germline loops: CDR1 DFQATT, CDR2 SNEGSKA (reference sequence). Trimming took 4 bases from V and 7 from J, leaving 8 bases between them. The CDR3 is made up of 11 amino acids. As DNA, the CDR3 is TGCAGTGCTACTGGACGAAATGAGCAGTTCTTC. As protein: CSATGRNEQFF.

This clonotype has more than one count but fewer than ten. This chain joins TRBV3-1 and TRBJ2-5, with D maybe TRBD1 (5 bases). CDR1 and CDR2 (germline): LGHDT, YNNKEL (reference sequence). The germline V and J ends were trimmed by 3 bases and 4 bases, with 15 bases remaining between them. The CDR3 contains 15 residues. CDR3 sequence reads: CASSHDQGIGETQYF. CDR3 nucleotides: TGTGCCAGCAGCCATGACCAGGGAATAGGAGAGACCCAGTACTTC.

The chain links TRBV12-3 or TRBV12-4 to TRBJ2-1; 16 bases agree with TRBD2. This CDR3 comprises 18 residues. With 5 bases clipped from V and 3 bases from J, the junction kept 7 bases outside the gene matches. The CDR3 is CASSTGTSGGAVYNEQFF. The CDR3 bases are TGTGCCAGCAGTACCGGGACTAGCGGGGGGGCCGTCTACAATGAGCAGTTCTTC.

The CDR3 spells CASSLRTSGGTPYEQYF. The CDR3 DNA is TGTGCCAGCAGTCTACGGACTAGCGGGGGGACCCCCTACGAGCAGTACTTC. The chain uses TRBV12-3 or TRBV12-4 and TRBJ2-7; TRBD2 matches 14 bases. The CDR3 contains 17 residues. Trimming cost V 5 bases and J 2 bases; bases outside gene matches: 8.

This chain connects TRBV20-1 to TRBJ1-5; possibly TRBD1 for D (5 bases). V lost 0 bases, J lost 7 bases, and 13 bases lay in between. The CDR3 has 14 residues. CDR1 and CDR2 from the germline V gene are DFQATT and SNEGSKA (reference sequence). DNA of the CDR3: TGCAGTGCTAGAGACGGCAGGGCCAACCAGCCCCAGCATTTT. This translates into CSARDGRANQPQHF.

This chain connects TRBV20-1 to TRBJ2-3, with D tentatively TRBD1 or TRBD2 (5 bases each). Trimming removed 1 base from V and 1 base from J, with 12 bases in between. Germline lookup yields CDR1 DFQATT and CDR2 SNEGSKA (reference sequence). This CDR3 comprises 15 residues. The CDR3 bases are TGCAGTGCTAGAGCCGGGACGGACGGCACAGATACGCAGTATTTT. It codes for CSARAGTDGTDTQYF.